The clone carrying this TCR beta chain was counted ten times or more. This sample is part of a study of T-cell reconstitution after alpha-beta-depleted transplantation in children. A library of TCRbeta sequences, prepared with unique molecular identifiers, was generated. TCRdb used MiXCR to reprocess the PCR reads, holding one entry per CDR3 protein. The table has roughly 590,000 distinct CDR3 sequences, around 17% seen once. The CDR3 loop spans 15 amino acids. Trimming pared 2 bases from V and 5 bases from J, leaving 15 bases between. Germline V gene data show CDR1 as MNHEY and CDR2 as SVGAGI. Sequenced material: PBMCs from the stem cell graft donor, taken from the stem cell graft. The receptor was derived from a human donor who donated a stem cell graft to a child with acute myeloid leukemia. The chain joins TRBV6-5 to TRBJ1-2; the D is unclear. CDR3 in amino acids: CASSYMAGSWYGYTF. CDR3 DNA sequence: TGTGCCAGCAGTTACATGGCGGGCTCTTGGTATGGCTACACCTTC.